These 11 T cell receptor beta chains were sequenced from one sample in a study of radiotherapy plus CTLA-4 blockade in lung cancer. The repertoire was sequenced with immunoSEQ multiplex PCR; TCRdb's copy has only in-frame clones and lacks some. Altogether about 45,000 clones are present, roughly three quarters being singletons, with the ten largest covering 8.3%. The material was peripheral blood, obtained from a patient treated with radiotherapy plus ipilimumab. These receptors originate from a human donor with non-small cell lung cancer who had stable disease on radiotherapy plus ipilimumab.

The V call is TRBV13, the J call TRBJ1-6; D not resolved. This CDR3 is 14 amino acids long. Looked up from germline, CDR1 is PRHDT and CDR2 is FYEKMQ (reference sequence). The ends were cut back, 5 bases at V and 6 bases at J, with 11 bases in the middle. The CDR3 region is CASSVWESNSPLHF. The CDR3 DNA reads TGTGCCAGCAGCGTCTGGGAGAGTAATTCACCCCTCCACTTT. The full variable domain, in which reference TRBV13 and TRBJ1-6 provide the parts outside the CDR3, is AAGVIQSPRHLIKEKRETATLKCYPIPRHDTVYWYQQGPGQDPQFLISFYEKMQSDKGSIPDRFSAQQFSDYHSELNMSSLELGDSALYFCASSVWESNSPLHFGNGTRLTVT.

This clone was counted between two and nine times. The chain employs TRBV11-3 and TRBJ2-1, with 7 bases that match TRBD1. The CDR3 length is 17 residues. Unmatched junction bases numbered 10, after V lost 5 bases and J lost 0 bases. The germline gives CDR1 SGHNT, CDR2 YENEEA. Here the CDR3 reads CASSPTDRWSSYNEQFF. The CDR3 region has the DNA TGTGCCAGCAGCCCAACGGACAGGTGGAGCTCCTACAATGAGCAGTTCTTC.

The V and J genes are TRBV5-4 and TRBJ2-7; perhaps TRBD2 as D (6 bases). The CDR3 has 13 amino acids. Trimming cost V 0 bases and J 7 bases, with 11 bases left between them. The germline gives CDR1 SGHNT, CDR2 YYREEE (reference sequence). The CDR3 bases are TGTGCCAGCAGCTTGGGGGGGAGGAGGGAGCAGTACGTC. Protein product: CASSLGGRREQYV.

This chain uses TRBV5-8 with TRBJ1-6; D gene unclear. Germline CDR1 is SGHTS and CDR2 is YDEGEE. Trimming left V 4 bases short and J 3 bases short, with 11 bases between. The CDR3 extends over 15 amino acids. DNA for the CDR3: TGTGCCAGCAGCACAATGGGGTACTATAATTCACCCCTCCACTTT. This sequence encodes CASSTMGYYNSPLHF.

The CDR3 bases are TGCGCCAGCAGCTTGGGCCTTGGGGGCACTGAAGCTTTCTTT. It encodes CASSLGLGGTEAFF. The chain links TRBV5-1 to TRBJ1-1; D may be TRBD1 (5 bases). Germline V lookup: CDR1 SGHRS, CDR2 YFSETQ. The CDR3 extends over 14 amino acids. Trimming stripped 0 bases from V and 4 bases from J, with 10 bases between.

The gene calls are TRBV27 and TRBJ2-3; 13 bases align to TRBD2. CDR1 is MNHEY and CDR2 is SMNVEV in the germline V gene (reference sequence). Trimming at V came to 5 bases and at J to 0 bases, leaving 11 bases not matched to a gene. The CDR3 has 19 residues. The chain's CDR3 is CASSTYGTSGDASTDTQYF. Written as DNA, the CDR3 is TGTGCCAGCAGTACGTACGGGACTAGCGGGGATGCTAGCACAGATACGCAGTATTTT.

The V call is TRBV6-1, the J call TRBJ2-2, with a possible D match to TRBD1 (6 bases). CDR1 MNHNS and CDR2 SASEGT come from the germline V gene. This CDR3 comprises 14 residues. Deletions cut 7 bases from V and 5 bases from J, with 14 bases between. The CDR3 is CASTLPRGTGELFF. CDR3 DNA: TGTGCCAGCACCTTACCCAGGGGAACCGGGGAGCTGTTTTTT.

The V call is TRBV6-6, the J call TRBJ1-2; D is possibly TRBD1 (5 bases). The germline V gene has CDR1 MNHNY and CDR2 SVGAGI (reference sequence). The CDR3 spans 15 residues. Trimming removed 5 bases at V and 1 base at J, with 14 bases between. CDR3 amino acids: CASSQPAGGNYGYTF. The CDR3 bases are TGTGCCAGCAGTCAACCAGCGGGGGGTAACTATGGCTACACCTTC.

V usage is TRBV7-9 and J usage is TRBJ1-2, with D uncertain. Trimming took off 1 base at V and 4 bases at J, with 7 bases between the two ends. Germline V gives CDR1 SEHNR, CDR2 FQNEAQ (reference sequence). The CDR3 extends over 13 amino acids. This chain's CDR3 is CASSLGAVYGYTF. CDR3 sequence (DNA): TGTGCCAGCAGCTTAGGGGCGGTCTATGGCTACACCTTC.

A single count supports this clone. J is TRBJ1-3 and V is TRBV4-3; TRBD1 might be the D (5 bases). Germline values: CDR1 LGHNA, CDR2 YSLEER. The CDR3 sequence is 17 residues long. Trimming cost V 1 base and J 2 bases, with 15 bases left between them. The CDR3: CASSQGAQGVAGNTIYF. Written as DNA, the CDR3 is TGCGCCAGCAGCCAAGGCGCCCAGGGTGTAGCTGGAAACACCATATATTTT.

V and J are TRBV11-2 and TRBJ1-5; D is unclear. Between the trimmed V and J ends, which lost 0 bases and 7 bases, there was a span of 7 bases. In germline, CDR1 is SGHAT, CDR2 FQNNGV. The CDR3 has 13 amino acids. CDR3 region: CASSLDRGQPQHF. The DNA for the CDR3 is TGTGCCAGCAGCTTAGATCGGGGACAGCCCCAGCATTTT. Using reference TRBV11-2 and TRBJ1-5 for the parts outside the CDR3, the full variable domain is EAGVAQSPRYKIIEKRQSVAFWCNPISGHATLYWYQQILGQGPKLLIQFQNNGVVDDSQLPKDRFSAERLKGVDSTLKIQPAKLEDSAVYLCASSLDRGQPQHFGDGTRLSIL.